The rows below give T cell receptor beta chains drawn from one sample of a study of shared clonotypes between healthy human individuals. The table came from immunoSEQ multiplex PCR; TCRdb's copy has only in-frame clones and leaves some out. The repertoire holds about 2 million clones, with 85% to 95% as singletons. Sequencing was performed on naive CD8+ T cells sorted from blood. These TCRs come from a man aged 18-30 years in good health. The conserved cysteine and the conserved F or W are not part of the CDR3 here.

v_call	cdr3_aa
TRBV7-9	ASSLGHYGYT
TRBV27	ASSLSQGGVYEQY
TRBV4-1	ASSQDAEETQY
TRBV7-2	ASSLGLAPNEQF
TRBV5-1	ASPGGATGELF
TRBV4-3	ASSQGLAGPYEQY
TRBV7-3	ASSLIGGGTQETQY
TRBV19	ASSIASYGYT
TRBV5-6	ASSFGGQGMDQPQH
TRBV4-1	ASSQGLTVPLH
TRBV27	ASSSQGSPYEQY
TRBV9	ASSPNQETQY
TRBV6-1	ASTQGYFYEQY
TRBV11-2	ASSLAAGEGDTQY
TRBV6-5	ASSYAHKLGNTEAF
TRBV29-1	SVVEDIFNIQY
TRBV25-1	ASSSASSQETQY
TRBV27	ASSLPGTGLYEQY
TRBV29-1	SVVGQNSYEQY
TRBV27	ASSLSNSGGELF
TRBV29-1	SVGTAPLNTEAF
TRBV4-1	ASSPDWESTEAF
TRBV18	ASSPRSRRGNQPQH
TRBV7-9	ASSLADGWDTQY
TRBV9	ASSVGKGATPYEQY
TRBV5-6	ASSLSGAGGT
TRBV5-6	ASSPWGTSGTDEQF
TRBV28	ASTDDLNSYNSPLH
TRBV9	ASSVSGLRETQY
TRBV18	ASSPSEDWDYEQY
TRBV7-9	ASSPTGGLGYEQY
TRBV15	ATSRDNMGTGVQPQH
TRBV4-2	ASSQAVGTVTYNEQF
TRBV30	AWDTGAYEQY
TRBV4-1	ATRIAGSSYNEQF
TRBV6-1	ASRSAAYNEQF
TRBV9	ASSESSNTIY
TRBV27	ASSLTGSTGELF
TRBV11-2	ASSSPGTSADTQY
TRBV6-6	ASSPGTGNEQF
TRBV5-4	ATRQLGLGYDEQF
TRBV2	ASGDWFYEQY
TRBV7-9	ASSLESRPHYGYT
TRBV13	ASSGGSLGAETQY
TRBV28	ASSFGRVEY
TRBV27	ASSLSGTPGEAF
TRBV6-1	ASSEGDPYGYT
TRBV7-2	ASSLVGTDTQY
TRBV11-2	ASSSTGGIYEQY
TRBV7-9	ASSFPQGFLYYGYT
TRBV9	ASSVGPEGTYEQY
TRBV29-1	SVEQGSNYGYT
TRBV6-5	ASTNRVGDEQF
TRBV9	ASSWDGYNEQF